This T cell receptor beta chain is from a study of blood T cell repertoires in COVID-19. The data were produced by immunoSEQ multiplex PCR, yet TCRdb's version contains in-frame clones alone and is incomplete. The table has around 290,000 clones, roughly 87% seen once. As for this clone: Different DNA sequences within this sample yield the same CDR3.

The receptor was isolated from a woman in her 30s who had recovered from COVID-19. Material: PBMCs or T cells enriched from blood (not recorded which).

The CDR3 coding sequence is TGTGCCAGCAGTTTGGGACAGGGTGGCGGCTACACCTTC. This gives the protein CASSLGQGGGYTF. The genes are TRBV28 and TRBJ1-2; 9 nucleotides agree with TRBD1. Trimming cost V 3 bases and J 8 bases; bases outside gene matches: 4. Germline-derived CDR1 and CDR2 are MDHEN and SYDVKM. The CDR3 loop spans 13 amino acids.